This entry concerns a single T cell receptor beta chain. The sample originates from a study of sequential checkpoint blockade in melanoma. Study summary: First-line arms were nivolumab then ipilimumab, or the reverse, randomized 1:1. Both treatment sequences were followed by maintenance nivolumab.

The CDR3 is 15 amino acids. The V gene's germline CDR1 is SGHVS and CDR2 FNYEAQ. V shed 1 base and J shed 4 bases, with 10 bases lying between them. Treatment given: randomized to nivolumab then ipilimumab (arm A) or the reverse (arm B). Live CD3+CD8+ CD19− CD56− cells were sorted from PBMCs. Sequencing used immunoSEQ multiplex PCR; TCRdb keeps in-frame clones, though not all of them. The top ten hold roughly two fifths of the sample, which has just under 5,500 clones, roughly three fifths seen once. Source: CD8+ T cells sorted from blood (inferred from file names), taken from a patient given nivolumab and ipilimumab in sequence. The chain has TRBV7-6 and TRBJ1-4, with no clear D. The clonotype originates from a human donor with melanoma. CDR3 in amino acids: CASSLVAGLNEKLFF. The CDR3 DNA sequence: TGTGCCAGCAGCTTAGTGGCAGGCCTTAATGAAAAACTGTTTTTT.